This passage covers 4 T cell receptor gamma chains from one sample sequenced in a study of Vδ1+ human thymocytes. Findings and caveats of the study: Thymic TRG and TRD repertoires appeared highly polyclonal.

Antigens for these TCRs are unknown. RNA was extracted from the cells and then reverse transcribed. CDR3 amplicons came from multiplex PCR with pooled V-gene forward and constant-region reverse primers. TCRdb redid clone calling on the multiplex PCR reads using CATT. Counted here are 8,000 to 9,000 gamma-chain clones, 56% occurring once; the ten biggest clones make up 1.4%. The specimen was Vdelta1+ gamma-delta thymocytes from the thymus. Subset in this sample: FACS-sorted CD3+ TCRalphabeta- TCRVdelta1+ TCRVdelta2- thymocytes. Every receptor here comes from a girl less than two years old who had congenital heart surgery.

The chain uses TRGV3 and TRGJ1 or TRGJ2. The J gene is absent in TCRdb and was assigned here via DNA matching to germline. The CDR3 extends over 11 amino acids. Trimming at V came to 8 bases and at J to 8 bases, leaving 9 bases not matched to a gene. CDR1 and CDR2 (germline): VTNTFY, YDVSTARD (reference sequence). The CDR3 is CATSYANKKLF. The CDR3 region has the DNA TGTGCCACCTCGTATGCCAATAAGAAACTCTTT.

The chain employs TRGV9 and TRGJ1 or TRGJ2. Because TCRdb records no J gene, it was assigned here through a match of the DNA to germline. The V and J ends lost 0 bases and 7 bases, in that order; junction bases with no gene match: 12. CDR1 and CDR2 from the germline V gene are GITISATS and ISYDGTV (reference sequence). The CDR3 is 15 residues long. The CDR3 region has the DNA TGTGCCTTGTGGGAGGTGCAACGGCCTCGGTATAAGAAACTCTTT. This translates into CALWEVQRPRYKKLF.

On this clone itself: Other nucleotide sequences in the sample specify the same CDR3. J is TRGJ1 or TRGJ2 and V is TRGV3. The J gene comes from matching the DNA to germline here; TCRdb lacks it. Germline CDR1 reads VTNTFY; CDR2 reads YDVSTARD (reference sequence). J was trimmed by 10 bases and V by 0 bases; bases with no gene match: 6. The CDR3 covers 12 residues. CDR3 sequence (DNA): TGTGCCACCTGGGACAGGCCGAGGAAGAAACTCTTT. Protein sequence: CATWDRPRKKLF.

The chain recombines TRGV4 with TRGJ1 or TRGJ2. Since TCRdb gives no J gene, matching the DNA to germline was used here to assign it. The CDR3 is made up of 13 amino acids. CDR1 and CDR2 from the germline V gene are EGSTGY and YDSYTSSV. With 3 bases clipped from V and 5 bases from J, the junction kept 7 bases outside the gene matches. The CDR3 region is CATWDKVDYKKLF. The DNA of the CDR3 is TGTGCCACCTGGGATAAAGTGGATTATAAGAAACTCTTT.